This section outlines one TCR beta chain sequence together with its context. The target of this receptor is not known. Per-base qualities were not stored, and no clone one base away is much larger. Read against the paper, the sample's time point label means: about 28 days (+/-7) after the second vaccine dose. This specimen's treatment or condition label, per the study, means: meningococcal conjugate vaccine given as trial control. Vaccinee samples were obtained from the UK trials COV001 and COV002, which included a single-blind randomized controlled phase 2/3 trial of AZD1222 (ChAdOx1 nCoV-19) in healthy adults. For TCRbeta chain sequencing, PBMC samples were collected from trial participants at day 0 and at day 28 after the second dose. The data were obtained in a study of T cell responses to AZD1222 COVID-19 vaccine (dated by TCRdb to 2020 to 2023). For the study in its entirety: A total of 233 trial participants underwent TCR sequencing, of whom 207 received two doses of AZD1222 and some 25 received two doses of the MenACWY control vaccine. Trial participants were enrolled by age into subgroups of 18-55, 56-69 and 70-plus years, and roughly 150, 30 and 60 TCR-sequenced participants, respectively, were included in these subgroups. The paper's findings and limits, for the study overall: Because no day 14 peak-response samples were available, the repertoires could be characterized only after the peak T cell response. The vaccine-associated CD4 TCRs covered the entire spike protein, and the dominant responses fell in regions 160-218 and 743-854. After two AZD1222 doses, both the breadth and the depth of spike-specific TCRs were significantly higher than at day 0 and than in MenACWY recipients. The 56-69-year group was small, and its depth increase did not reach significance, likely because of low power. Only a handful of AZD1222 recipients were SARS-CoV-2 seropositive at baseline, limiting conclusions about previously exposed vaccinees. Epitopes outside the regions mutated in the B.1.351 and B.1.1.7 variants were reportedly recognized by nearly half of the unique spike-specific TCRs. Most participants were white British and females outnumbered males, and the authors suggested that clonal diversity may have been underestimated.

Inclusive of the bounding cysteine and phenylalanine, the CDR3 is 16 residues long. The sequence is cut down to CDR3 DNA, 48 bases in frame from base 1. Relative to germline, V is missing 5 bases and J is missing 5 bases, with 8 bases of the junction outside any gene match. CDR1 and CDR2 (LNHDA, SQIVND) derive from the germline V gene (reference sequence). The CDR3 regions of human TCRbeta chains were analyzed by immunosequencing. The published analysis was carried out like this. Repertoire TCRs were checked for matches against a reference library of SARS-CoV-2-specific TCRs that had been generated using the MIRA antigen-specificity platform. Breadth was defined as the fraction of unique TCRs that were SARS-CoV-2-associated, and depth was defined as the fraction of total T cells that were SARS-CoV-2-associated. Using the MIRA data, each spike-specific TCR was assigned both to the spike region to which the TCR was reactive and to a CD4 or CD8 class. Log10-transformed breadth and depth values were compared by one-way ANOVA with Sidak's multiple comparisons tests. What TCRdb holds here is the immuneACCESS table cut down to in-frame rearrangements. Part of the clones is not present; checked against another copy, under half of the missing clones reflect an unresolved V gene, and the others are unexplained. The V and J calls and the clone size are those of that table, but D and trimming were determined from the DNA. A total of around 220,000 clones appear in this sample, around 94% of them only once. The ten largest account for 1.7% of the sample.

The sequenced sample was peripheral blood, obtained 28 days after the second dose of the MenACWY control vaccine. The receptor chain draws on TRBV19 and TRBJ2-2; the junction holds 10 bases that match TRBD2. The TCR comes from an adult who received the MenACWY meningococcal vaccine as a control. Here the CDR3 is given as CASSPLASGSTGELFF. In nucleotide form, the sequence is TGTGCCAGTAGTCCCCTGGCTAGCGGGAGTACCGGGGAGCTGTTTTTT. With all but the CDR3 taken from the reference TRBV19 and TRBJ2-2 genes, the full variable domain is: DGGITQSPKYLFRKEGQNVTLSCEQNLNHDAMYWYRQDPGQGLRLIYYSQIVNDFQKGDIAEGYSVSREKKESFPLTVTSAQKNPTAFYLCASSPLASGSTGELFFGEGSRLTVL.